This entry concerns a single TCR beta chain. The authors used template switching to add a universal primer site and gave cDNA unique molecular identifiers. TCRdb re-derived calls from the 5' RACE reads in MiXCR, one entry per CDR3 protein. The repertoire consists of roughly 280,000 distinct CDR3 sequences, with 8.5% to 9.5% occurring once and the leading ten covering approximately 6.5%. The ends were cut back, 5 bases at V and 5 bases at J, with 24 bases in the middle. The length of the CDR3 is 17 residues. The V gene's germline CDR1 is SGHAT and CDR2 FQNNGV. This sample was included in a study of identical twins. In addition, the sample was reused for a study of yellow fever vaccine responses in identical twins.

The chain recombines TRBV11-2 with TRBJ2-5; possibly TRBD2 for D (7 bases). Source material: CD8+ T cells sorted from blood. This receptor was identified in a young woman in good health. This CDR3 is CASSLGPLGGAQETQYF. CDR3 DNA: TGTGCCAGCAGCCTTGGGCCCTTAGGGGGGGCCCAGGAGACCCAGTACTTC.